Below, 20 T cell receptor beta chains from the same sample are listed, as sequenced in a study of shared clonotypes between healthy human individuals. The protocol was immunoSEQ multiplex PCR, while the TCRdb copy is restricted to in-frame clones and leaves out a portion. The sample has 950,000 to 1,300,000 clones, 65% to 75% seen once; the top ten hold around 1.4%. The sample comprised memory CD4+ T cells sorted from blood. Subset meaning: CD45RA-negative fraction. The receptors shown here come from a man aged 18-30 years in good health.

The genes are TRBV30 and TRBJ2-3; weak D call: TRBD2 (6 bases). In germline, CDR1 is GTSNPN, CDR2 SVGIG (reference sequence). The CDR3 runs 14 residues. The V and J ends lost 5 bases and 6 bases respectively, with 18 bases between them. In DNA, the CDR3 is TGTGCCTGGTCTTTGCGGGGTATTGTGGATACGCAGTATTTT. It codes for CAWSLRGIVDTQYF.

The CDR3 loop is CASSEYGSGYTF. CDR3 coding DNA: TGTGCCAGCAGTGAATACGGAAGTGGCTACACCTTC. The J gene is TRBJ1-2, the V gene TRBV6-1; D uncertain. The CDR3 extends over 12 amino acids. Trimming took off 2 bases at V and 7 bases at J, with 8 bases between the two ends. Germline values: CDR1 MNHNS, CDR2 SASEGT.

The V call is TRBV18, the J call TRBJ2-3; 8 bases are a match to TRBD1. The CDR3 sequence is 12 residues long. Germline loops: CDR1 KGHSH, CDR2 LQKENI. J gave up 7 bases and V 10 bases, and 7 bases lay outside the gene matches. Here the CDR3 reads CATAGGTNTQYF. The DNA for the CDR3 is TGTGCCACCGCAGGGGGCACGAATACGCAGTATTTT.

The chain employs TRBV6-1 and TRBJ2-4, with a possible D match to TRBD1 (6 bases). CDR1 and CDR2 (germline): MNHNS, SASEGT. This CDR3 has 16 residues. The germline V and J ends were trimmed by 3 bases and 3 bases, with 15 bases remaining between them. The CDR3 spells CASSDTDRTGKNIQYF. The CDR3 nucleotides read TGTGCCAGCAGTGATACCGACAGGACCGGCAAAAACATTCAGTACTTC.

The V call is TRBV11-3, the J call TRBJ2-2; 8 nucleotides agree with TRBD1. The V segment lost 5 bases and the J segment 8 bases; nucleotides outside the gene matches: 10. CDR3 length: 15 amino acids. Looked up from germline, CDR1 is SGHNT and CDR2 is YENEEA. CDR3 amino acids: CASSPGQGASGELFF. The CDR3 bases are TGTGCCAGCAGCCCAGGCCAGGGGGCGTCTGGGGAGCTGTTTTTT. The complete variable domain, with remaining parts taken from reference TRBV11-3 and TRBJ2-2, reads EAGVVQSPRYKIIEKKQPVAFWCNPISGHNTLYWYLQNLGQGPELLIRYENEEAVDDSQLPKDRFSAERLKGVDSTLKIQPAELGDSAVYLCASSPGQGASGELFFGEGSRLTVL.

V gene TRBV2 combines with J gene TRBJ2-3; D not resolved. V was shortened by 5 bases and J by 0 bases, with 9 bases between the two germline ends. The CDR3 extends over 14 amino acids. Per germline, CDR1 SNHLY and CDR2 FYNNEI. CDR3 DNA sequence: TGTGCCAGCAGTCCGTCGCGGAGCACAGATACGCAGTATTTT. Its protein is CASSPSRSTDTQYF. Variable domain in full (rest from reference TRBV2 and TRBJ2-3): EPEVTQTPSHQVTQMGQEVILRCVPISNHLYFYWYRQILGQKVEFLVSFYNNEISEKSEIFDDQFSVERPDGSNFTLKIRSTKLEDSAMYFCASSPSRSTDTQYFGPGTRLTVL.

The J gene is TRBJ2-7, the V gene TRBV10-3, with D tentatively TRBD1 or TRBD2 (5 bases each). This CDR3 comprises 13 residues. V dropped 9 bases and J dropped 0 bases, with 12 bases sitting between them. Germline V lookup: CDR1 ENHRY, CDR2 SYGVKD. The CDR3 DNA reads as TGTGCCATTCGGGACGGAAACTCCTACGAGCAGTACTTC. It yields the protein CAIRDGNSYEQYF.

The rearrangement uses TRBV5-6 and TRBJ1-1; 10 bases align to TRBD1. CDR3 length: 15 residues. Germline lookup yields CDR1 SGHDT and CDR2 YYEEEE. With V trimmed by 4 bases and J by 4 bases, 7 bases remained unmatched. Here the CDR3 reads CASSPLDRGGTEAFF. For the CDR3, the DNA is TGTGCCAGCAGCCCCCTGGACAGGGGGGGCACTGAAGCTTTCTTT.

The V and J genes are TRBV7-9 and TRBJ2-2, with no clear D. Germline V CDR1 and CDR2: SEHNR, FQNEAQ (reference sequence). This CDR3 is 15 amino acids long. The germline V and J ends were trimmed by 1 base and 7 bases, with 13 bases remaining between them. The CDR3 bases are TGTGCCAGCAGCTTAGAACAGAAGGACGTCGGGGAGCTGTTTTTT. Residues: CASSLEQKDVGELFF.

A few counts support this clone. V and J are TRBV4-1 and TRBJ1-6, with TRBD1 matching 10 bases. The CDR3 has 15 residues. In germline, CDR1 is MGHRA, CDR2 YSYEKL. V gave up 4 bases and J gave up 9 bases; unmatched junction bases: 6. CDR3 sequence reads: CASSRGQGVASPLHF. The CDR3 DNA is TGCGCCAGCAGCCGAGGACAGGGGGTGGCTTCACCCCTCCACTTT.

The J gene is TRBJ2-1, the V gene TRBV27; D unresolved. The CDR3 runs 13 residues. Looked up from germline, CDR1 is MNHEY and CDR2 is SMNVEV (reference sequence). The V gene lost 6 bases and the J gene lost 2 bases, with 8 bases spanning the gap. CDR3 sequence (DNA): TGTGCCAGCAGCCGGACCGCCTACAATGAGCAGTTCTTC. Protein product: CASSRTAYNEQFF.

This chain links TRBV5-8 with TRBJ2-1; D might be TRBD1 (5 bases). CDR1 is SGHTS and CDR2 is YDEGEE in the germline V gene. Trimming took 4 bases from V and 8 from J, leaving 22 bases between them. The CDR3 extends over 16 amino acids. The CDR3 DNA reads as TGTGCCAGCAGCCCCGCACACCTACCAACCAGGGATGAGCAGTTCTTC. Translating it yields CASSPAHLPTRDEQFF.

CDR3 protein: CASSLDDGTSKYF. In DNA form, the CDR3 reads TGTGCCAGCAGCTTAGATGATGGAACATCAAAGTACTTC. This chain connects TRBV7-9 to TRBJ2-5; D is unresolved. V lost 1 base, J lost 12 bases, and 15 bases lay in between. The CDR3 length is 13 residues. The germline V gene encodes CDR1 SEHNR and CDR2 FQNEAQ (reference sequence).

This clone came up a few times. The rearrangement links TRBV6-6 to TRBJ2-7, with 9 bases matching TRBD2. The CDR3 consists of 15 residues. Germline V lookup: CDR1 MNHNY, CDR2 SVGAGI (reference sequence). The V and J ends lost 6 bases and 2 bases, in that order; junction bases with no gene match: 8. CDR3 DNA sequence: TGTGCCAGCAGGTTAGCGGGAGTCCCCACCTACGAGCAGTACTTC. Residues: CASRLAGVPTYEQYF.

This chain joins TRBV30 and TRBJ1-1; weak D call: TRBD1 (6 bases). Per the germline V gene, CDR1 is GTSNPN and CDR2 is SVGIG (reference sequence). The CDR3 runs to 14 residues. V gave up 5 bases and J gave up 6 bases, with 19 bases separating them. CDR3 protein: CAWDNTGGAPEAFF. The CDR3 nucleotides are TGTGCCTGGGACAACACTGGGGGGGCCCCTGAAGCTTTCTTT.

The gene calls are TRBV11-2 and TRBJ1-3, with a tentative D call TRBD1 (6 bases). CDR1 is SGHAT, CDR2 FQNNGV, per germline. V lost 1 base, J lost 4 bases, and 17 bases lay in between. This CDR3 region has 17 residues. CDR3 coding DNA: TGTGCCAGCAGCTTAGCTTATCAGGGGACACCGGGAAACACCATATATTTT. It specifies CASSLAYQGTPGNTIYF. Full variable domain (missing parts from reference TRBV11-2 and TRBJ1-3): EAGVAQSPRYKIIEKRQSVAFWCNPISGHATLYWYQQILGQGPKLLIQFQNNGVVDDSQLPKDRFSAERLKGVDSTLKIQPAKLEDSAVYLCASSLAYQGTPGNTIYFGEGSWLTVV.

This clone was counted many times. The CDR3 sequence is CASSPDRELGYTF. The CDR3 DNA reads as TGTGCCAGCTCACCGGACAGGGAATTGGGCTACACCTTC. The V call is TRBV18, the J call TRBJ1-2; 8 positions match TRBD1. Germline V gene data show CDR1 as KGHSH and CDR2 as LQKENI. This CDR3 spans 13 amino acids. Unmatched junction bases numbered 5, after V lost 3 bases and J lost 8 bases.

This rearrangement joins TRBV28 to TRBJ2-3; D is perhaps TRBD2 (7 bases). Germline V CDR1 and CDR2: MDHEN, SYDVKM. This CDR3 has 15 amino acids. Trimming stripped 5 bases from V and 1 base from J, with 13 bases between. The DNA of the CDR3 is TGTGCCAGCAGTGCTTCGGGGGGCGGCACAGATACGCAGTATTTT. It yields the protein CASSASGGGTDTQYF. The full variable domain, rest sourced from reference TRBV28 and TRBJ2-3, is DVKVTQSSRYLVKRTGEKVFLECVQDMDHENMFWYRQDPGLGLRLIYFSYDVKMKEKGDIPEGYSVSREKKERFSLILESASTNQTSMYLCASSASGGGTDTQYFGPGTRLTVL.

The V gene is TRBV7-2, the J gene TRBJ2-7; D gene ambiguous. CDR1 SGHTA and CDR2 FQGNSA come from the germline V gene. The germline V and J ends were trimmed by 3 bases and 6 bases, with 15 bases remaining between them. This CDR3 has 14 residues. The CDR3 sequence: CASSFTSWASEQYF. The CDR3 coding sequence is TGTGCCAGCAGCTTTACGTCTTGGGCCTCCGAGCAGTACTTC.

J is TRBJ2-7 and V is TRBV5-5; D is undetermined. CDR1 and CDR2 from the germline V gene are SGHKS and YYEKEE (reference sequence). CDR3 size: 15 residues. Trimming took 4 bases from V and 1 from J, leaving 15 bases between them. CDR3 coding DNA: TGTGCCAGCAGCCAGACCATAGCTTCTTCCTACGAGCAGTACTTC. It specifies CASSQTIASSYEQYF.